This TCR beta chain was sequenced in a study of cytomegalovirus exposure and HLA in healthy donors. Findings and limits, study-wide: The authors later found most CMV-associated TCR beta chains appeared HLA-restricted. Some V segments, TRBV6-2 and TRBV6-3 among them, were indistinguishable and were therefore excluded.

CDR3 length equals 15 residues. The J segment lost 2 bases and the V segment lost 4 bases, leaving 7 bases of the junction unmatched. Germline CDR1 and CDR2: LGHNT and FRNRAP. In the PCR, 60 Vbeta and 13 Jbeta primers were used. The data were produced by immunoSEQ multiplex PCR, yet TCRdb's version contains in-frame clones alone and is incomplete. The sample lists roughly 160,000 clones, approximately 75% occurring once. A remark on this clone: The antigen is unknown.

What was sequenced was PBMCs. The rearrangement links TRBV12-5 to TRBJ2-5, with TRBD1 matching over 7 bases. The TCR originated in a man aged 45-65 years in good health and CMV-seropositive. In nucleotides, the CDR3 is TGTGCTAGTGGTTGGAAGGGGGCTGGTCAAGAGACCCAGTACTTC. It yields the protein CASGWKGAGQETQYF.